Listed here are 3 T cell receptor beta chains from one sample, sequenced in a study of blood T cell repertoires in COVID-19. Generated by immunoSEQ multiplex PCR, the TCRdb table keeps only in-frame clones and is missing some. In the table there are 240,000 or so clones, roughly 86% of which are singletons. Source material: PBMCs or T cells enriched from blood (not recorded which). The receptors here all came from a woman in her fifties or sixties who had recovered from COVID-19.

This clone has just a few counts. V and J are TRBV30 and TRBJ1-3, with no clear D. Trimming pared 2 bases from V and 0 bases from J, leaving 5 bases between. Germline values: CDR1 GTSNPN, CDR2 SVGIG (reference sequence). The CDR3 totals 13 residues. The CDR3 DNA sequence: TGTGCCTGGAGTAAACTCTCTGGAAACACCATATATTTT. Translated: CAWSKLSGNTIYF.

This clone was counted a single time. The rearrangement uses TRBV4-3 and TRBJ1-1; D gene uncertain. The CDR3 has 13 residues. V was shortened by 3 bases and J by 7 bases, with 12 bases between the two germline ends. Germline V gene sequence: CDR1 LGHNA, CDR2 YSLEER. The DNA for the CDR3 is TGCGCCAGCAGCCAGTTCTATTTCTTTGAAGCTTTCTTT. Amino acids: CASSQFYFFEAFF.

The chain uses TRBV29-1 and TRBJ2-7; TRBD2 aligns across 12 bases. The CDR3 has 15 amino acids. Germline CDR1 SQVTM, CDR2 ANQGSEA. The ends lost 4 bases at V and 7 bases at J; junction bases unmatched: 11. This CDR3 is CSVAPSLAGGQEQYF. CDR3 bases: TGCAGCGTTGCCCCGTCTCTAGCGGGAGGGCAGGAGCAGTACTTC.